This entry features one T cell receptor beta chain sequence. This CDR3 is built from 13 residues. Germline CDR1 is SGHTA and CDR2 is FQGTGA. The V gene lost 4 bases and the J gene lost 7 bases, with 8 bases spanning the gap. TCRdb analysed the 5' RACE reads with MiXCR anew, one entry per CDR3 protein. The sample yields about 5,200 distinct CDR3 sequences, just over 70% seen once. What was sequenced was naive CD4+ T cells sorted from blood. As for subset: naive CD4+ T cells, CD4+CD45RA+CD25-. The chain carries TRBV7-3 and TRBJ1-6, with unresolved D. The clonotype was recovered from a female donor with breast cancer. The CDR3: CASSSQSNSPLHF. The DNA for the CDR3 is TGTGCCAGCAGCTCTCAGTCAAATTCACCCCTCCACTTT.